The present T cell receptor (beta chain) was sequenced within a study of spatial heterogeneity in lung cancer. Study-level findings and limits: There were more appearances of ubiquitous expanded tumor TCRs in blood at resection than at follow-up.

Every individual TCR cDNA molecule carried its own unique molecular identifier, which allowed correction of PCR and sequencing errors. Each CDR3 protein is one row after TCRdb ran MiXCR on the 5' RACE reads. The sample lists 40,000 or so distinct CDR3 sequences, 7.5% occurring once. Concerning this clonotype itself: Antigen unknown.

Time point meaning: sample taken at primary tumor resection. Whole RNA obtained from tumor, nontumor lung or frozen PBMC underwent sequencing without sorting. The germline gives CDR1 SGHRS, CDR2 YFSETQ. The CDR3 sequence is 17 residues long. The trim removed 4 bases at V and 7 bases at J, leaving 12 bases unmatched. The specimen comprised PBMCs, sampled at surgery. J is TRBJ1-4 and V is TRBV5-1; 11 bases map to TRBD1. The receptor comes from a male donor with early-stage non-small cell lung cancer. The CDR3 DNA follows: TGCGCCAGCAGCAACGGACAGGGGGCTCTAATTCGTGAAAAACTGTTTTTT. This gives the protein CASSNGQGALIREKLFF.